What follows are 19 T cell receptor beta chains derived from one specimen sequenced in a study of cytomegalovirus exposure and HLA in healthy donors. Amplification used 60 Vbeta primers and 13 Jbeta primers. Method: immunoSEQ multiplex PCR; TCRdb's copy keeps in-frame clones and lacks some. The table shows roughly 150,000 clones, with 76% occurring only once. Material for sequencing was PBMCs. These receptors originate from a male donor in good health and CMV-seronegative.

V usage is TRBV25-1 and J usage is TRBJ1-4, with TRBD1 as a possible D gene (6 bases). Germline V gives CDR1 MGHDK, CDR2 SYGVNS. V was clipped by 8 bases and J by 5 bases, with 24 bases between them. The CDR3 spans 17 residues. CDR3 nucleotide sequence: TGTGCCAGCTCAGACCCCCGCACAGGGCCCTTAAATGAAAAACTGTTTTTT. Its protein product is CASSDPRTGPLNEKLFF.

This chain joins TRBV9 and TRBJ1-2, with a tentative D call TRBD1 (5 bases). V was shortened by 0 bases and J by 0 bases, with 12 bases between the two germline ends. The CDR3 runs to 16 residues. Germline assignment: CDR1 SGDLS and CDR2 YYNGEE. CDR3 residues: CASSVAGGGPNYGYTF. The DNA of the CDR3 is TGTGCCAGCAGCGTAGCTGGGGGGGGACCTAACTATGGCTACACCTTC.

The chain is built from TRBV19 and TRBJ1-4; possible D gene TRBD1, 6 bases. CDR1 and CDR2 from the germline V gene are LNHDA and SQIVND (reference sequence). The CDR3 has 14 amino acids. Trimming left V 7 bases short and J 6 bases short, with 15 bases between. The DNA of the CDR3 is TGTGCCAGTACTCTGGGCAGGGGTGATGAAAAACTGTTTTTT. Translating gives CASTLGRGDEKLFF.

The chain recombines TRBV30 with TRBJ1-1, with D hard to call. The CDR3 length is 15 residues. V lost 2 bases, J lost 1 base, and 14 bases lay in between. Germline CDR1 reads GTSNPN; CDR2 reads SVGIG (reference sequence). CDR3 loop: CAWSHGVDSNTEAFF. DNA of the CDR3: TGTGCCTGGAGTCACGGAGTAGATTCGAACACTGAAGCTTTCTTT.

The rearrangement uses TRBV18 and TRBJ1-1; D gene unclear. The ends were cut back, 0 bases at V and 1 base at J, with 9 bases in the middle. This CDR3 comprises 15 residues. Looked up from germline, CDR1 is KGHSH and CDR2 is LQKENI. The CDR3 sequence is CASSPPFSRNTEAFF. Here the CDR3 DNA reads TGTGCCAGCTCACCACCATTTTCGCGGAACACTGAAGCTTTCTTT.

The rearrangement uses TRBV9 and TRBJ2-7; the D is unclear. Trimming left V 0 bases short and J 3 bases short, with 10 bases between. The CDR3 has 14 residues. Germline V gene lookup returns CDR1 SGDLS and CDR2 YYNGEE. CDR3 loop: CASSVAPKVYEQYF. The CDR3 nucleotides are TGTGCCAGCAGCGTAGCCCCTAAAGTCTACGAGCAGTACTTC.

J is TRBJ1-2 and V is TRBV28; perhaps TRBD1 as D (5 bases). CDR1 MDHEN and CDR2 SYDVKM come from the germline V gene. V was cut by 5 bases and J by 9 bases, with 10 bases left in between. This CDR3 has 11 amino acids. CDR3 DNA: TGTGCCAGCAGTGCAGGGTGGAGCTACACCTTC. It yields the protein CASSAGWSYTF.

The V and J genes are TRBV28 and TRBJ1-4, with D unclear. Trimming removed 5 bases from V and 5 bases from J, with 12 bases in between. The CDR3 is made up of 14 amino acids. Germline V gene sequence: CDR1 MDHEN, CDR2 SYDVKM. The CDR3 coding sequence is TGTGCCAGCAGTCCCCGGAGTATAAATGAAAAACTGTTTTTT. As protein: CASSPRSINEKLFF.

V is TRBV27 and J is TRBJ2-7, with D hard to call. There are 13 residues in the CDR3. Germline V CDR1 and CDR2: MNHEY, SMNVEV (reference sequence). The V end was cut by 5 bases, the J end by 4 bases, with 12 bases between. In nucleotides, the CDR3 is TGTGCCAGCAGTGCCCTGGGCGATTACGAGCAGTACTTC. This codes for CASSALGDYEQYF.

This clone is a singleton in its sample. The rearrangement links TRBV7-8 to TRBJ2-1; 12 bases are a match to TRBD2. CDR1 is SGHVS, CDR2 FQNEAQ, per germline. CDR3 length: 14 residues. Trimming at V came to 5 bases and at J to 13 bases, leaving 9 bases not matched to a gene. CDR3 DNA sequence: TGTGCCAGCAGCACCCCGGGACTAGCGGGTTTACAGTTCTTC. Its protein is CASSTPGLAGLQFF.

This clone came up a few times. The chain employs TRBV5-1 and TRBJ1-1; TRBD1 matches 8 bases. V lost 4 bases, J lost 0 bases, and 2 bases stayed unmatched. The germline gives CDR1 SGHRS, CDR2 YFSETQ. The CDR3 contains 14 residues. The CDR3 coding sequence is TGCGCCAGCAGCCTACAGGGGGTGAACACTGAAGCTTTCTTT. This gives the protein CASSLQGVNTEAFF.

This chain joins TRBV10-3 and TRBJ1-1, with no clear D. The CDR3 runs 15 residues. CDR1 and CDR2 from the germline V gene are ENHRY and SYGVKD. The V end lost 0 bases, the J end lost 0 bases, and 8 bases lay between the germline ends. The CDR3 region is CAISESAVVNTEAFF. The DNA for the CDR3 is TGTGCCATCAGTGAGTCTGCAGTCGTGAACACTGAAGCTTTCTTT.

The J gene is TRBJ1-5, the V gene TRBV28; D ambiguous. Trimming took 2 bases from V and 6 from J, leaving 5 bases between them. There are 12 residues in the CDR3. The germline gives CDR1 MDHEN, CDR2 SYDVKM. The CDR3 here is CASSLTGQPQHF. In nucleotides, the CDR3 is TGTGCCAGCAGTTTAACCGGTCAGCCCCAGCATTTT. Variable domain in full (rest from reference TRBV28 and TRBJ1-5): DVKVTQSSRYLVKRTGEKVFLECVQDMDHENMFWYRQDPGLGLRLIYFSYDVKMKEKGDIPEGYSVSREKKERFSLILESASTNQTSMYLCASSLTGQPQHFGDGTRLSIL.

The chain has TRBV14 and TRBJ2-2, with D possibly TRBD1 on 5 matching bases. Trimming took off 4 bases at V and 5 bases at J, with 20 bases between the two ends. CDR1 is SGHDN and CDR2 is FVKESK in the germline V gene. The CDR3 spans 17 residues. The CDR3 region has the DNA TGTGCCAGCAGCCTTCGGAGTGGGGCGGTTTTAACCGGGGAGCTGTTTTTT. Encoded protein: CASSLRSGAVLTGELFF.

This clone was found a few times. The chain recombines TRBV5-1 with TRBJ1-6; D is ambiguous. V lost 4 bases to trimming and J lost 9 bases, with 11 bases between them. This CDR3 is 13 amino acids long. Germline-derived CDR1 and CDR2 are SGHRS and YFSETQ. The chain's CDR3 is CASSPGSLSPLHF. The DNA for the CDR3 is TGCGCCAGCAGCCCGGGATCCCTTTCACCCCTCCACTTT.

The chain uses TRBV7-6 and TRBJ1-1; TRBD1 might be the D (6 bases). The length of the CDR3 is 14 residues. Germline V gene lookup returns CDR1 SGHVS and CDR2 FNYEAQ. Trimming pared 3 bases from V and 2 bases from J, leaving 10 bases between. The CDR3 region is CASSFGTINTEAFF. The CDR3 DNA is TGTGCCAGCAGCTTTGGGACAATAAACACTGAAGCTTTCTTT.

This clone was detected only once. The chain joins TRBV10-3 to TRBJ2-5; 9 nucleotides line up with TRBD2. J was trimmed by 5 bases and V by 9 bases; bases with no gene match: 13. This CDR3 has 15 residues. Germline CDR1 and CDR2: ENHRY and SYGVKD. The CDR3 region has the DNA TGTGCCATTTCCCGCGGGGGGGCGAGCGGGGAGACCCAGTACTTC. This encodes CAISRGGASGETQYF.

The V call is TRBV5-4, the J call TRBJ1-1; 8 bases map to TRBD1. This CDR3 spans 14 amino acids. Trimming cost V 3 bases and J 9 bases; bases outside gene matches: 10. Germline CDR1 SGHNT, CDR2 YYREEE (reference sequence). The CDR3 spells CASSSPDRGQKAFF. The CDR3 bases are TGTGCCAGCAGCTCCCCTGACAGGGGCCAAAAAGCTTTCTTT.

The chain couples TRBV27 to TRBJ1-2; 7 bases are shared with TRBD1. Germline V gives CDR1 MNHEY, CDR2 SMNVEV (reference sequence). The CDR3 sequence is 15 residues long. V lost 1 base to trimming and J lost 6 bases; unmatched junction nucleotides: 8. The CDR3 bases are TGTGCCAGCAGTTTATGGGCGACAGGGAAGGATGGCTACACCTTC. Its translation is CASSLWATGKDGYTF.